The present T cell receptor (beta chain) was sequenced within a study of monozygotic twins with inflammatory bowel disease. Added by template switching were UMIs that each held a 6-nucleotide sample barcode. TCRdb reanalyzed the 5' RACE reads and collapses them to one entry per CDR3 protein, without DNA. Here the sample table reports just over 300,000 distinct CDR3 sequences. This clonotype originated in a human donor with ulcerative colitis or Crohn's disease, or a healthy co-twin of an affected twin (not recorded which). Sequenced material: blood.

CDR3 loop: CSVGTAHSGNTIYF. J is TRBJ1-3 and V is TRBV29-1. The CDR3 is made up of 14 amino acids. The germline V gene encodes CDR1 SQVTM and CDR2 ANQGSEA.